This TCR beta chain was found in a study of beta chain features in type 1 diabetes. Study-level findings and limits: Type 1 diabetes patients had TCRB CDR3s that were shorter (moderately but significantly so) in all four CD4+ subsets. Because the template was cDNA, high-expressing cells might be over-represented. In patients and controls equally, PCR might favor templates that are shorter.

The CDR3 extends over 14 amino acids. V gave up 5 bases and J gave up 4 bases, with 14 bases separating them. Germline loops: CDR1 SNHLY, CDR2 FYNNEI. This clone was counted only a few times. Its antigen is as yet unknown. Of the isolated RNA, all was reverse transcribed, and so the sequenced material was expressed TCRB transcripts. The method was immunoSEQ multiplex PCR; TCRdb's version includes in-frame clones alone and lacks a portion of them. This table holds 680,000 or so clones, 10% to 15% found once. Heparinised blood was drawn once per donor, averaging approximately 0.12 L. The TCR comes from a man between 18 and 29 years old with type 1 diabetes. V is TRBV2 and J is TRBJ1-1; perhaps TRBD1 as D (6 bases). Specimen: naive CD4+ T cells from blood. CDR3 region: CASSMEQGLTEAFF. CDR3 coding DNA: TGTGCCAGCAGTATGGAGCAGGGGCTCACTGAAGCTTTCTTT.